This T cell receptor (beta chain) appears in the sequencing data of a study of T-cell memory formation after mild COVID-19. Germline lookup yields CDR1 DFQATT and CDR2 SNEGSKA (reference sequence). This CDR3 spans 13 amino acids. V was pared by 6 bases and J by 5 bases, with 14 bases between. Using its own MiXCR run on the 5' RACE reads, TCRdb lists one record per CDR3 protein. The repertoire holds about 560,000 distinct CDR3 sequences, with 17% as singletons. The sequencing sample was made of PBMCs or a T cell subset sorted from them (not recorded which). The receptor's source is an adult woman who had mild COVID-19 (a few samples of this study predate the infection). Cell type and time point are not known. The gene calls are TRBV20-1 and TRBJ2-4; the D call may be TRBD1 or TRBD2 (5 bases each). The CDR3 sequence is CSAAGAIQNIQYF. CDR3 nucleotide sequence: TGCAGTGCCGCCGGGGCTATACAAAACATTCAGTACTTC.